This T cell receptor (beta chain) was retrieved from a study of CD8 T cells in Susac syndrome. Sequencing targeted TCR beta in blood CD8+ and CD4+ T cells. Healthy donors served as age- and sex-matched controls. It was negative isolation that provided the CD8+ and CD4+ T cells, whereas TEMRA cells were enriched by FACS. Random hexamers were used to reverse transcribe the RNA input (about 0.5 to 1 ug). The CDR3 of TCR beta was amplified by immunoSEQ multiplex PCR across 54 Vbeta and 13 Jbeta. TCRdb re-analysed the immunoSEQ multiplex PCR reads in MiXCR, keeping a single row per CDR3 protein. The repertoire holds around 50,000 distinct CDR3 sequences, with 80% to 95% as singletons. Specimen: CD8+ T cells from PBMCs. This receptor was taken from a human donor in good health.

CDR3: CASSYSGSYGYTF. The CDR3 nucleotides are TGTGCCAGCAGTTACTCGGGCAGCTATGGCTACACCTTC. The rearrangement joins TRBV6-2 or TRBV6-3 to TRBJ1-2; unclear D gene. V was trimmed by 0 bases and J by 4 bases, leaving 6 bases between them. Looked up from germline, CDR1 is MNHEY and CDR2 is SVGEGT. The CDR3 runs 13 residues.